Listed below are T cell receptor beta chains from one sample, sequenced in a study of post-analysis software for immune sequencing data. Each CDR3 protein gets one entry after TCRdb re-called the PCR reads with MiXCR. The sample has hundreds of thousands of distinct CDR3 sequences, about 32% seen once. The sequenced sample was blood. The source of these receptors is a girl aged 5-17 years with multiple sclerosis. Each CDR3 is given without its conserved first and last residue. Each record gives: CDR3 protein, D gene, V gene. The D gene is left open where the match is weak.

SALPALTGTDTQY - TRBV20-1
ASSPPRGRPETQY TRBD1 TRBV5-6
ASIRGGHRPF - TRBV2
AISDLRRLAGANEQY TRBD2 TRBV10-3
AISESRPQETQY - TRBV10-3
ASSMLDRDYGYT TRBD1 TRBV9
ASSLHRDGHYGYT - TRBV28
AFRSGQGQDSPLH TRBD1 TRBV10-3
ASSQRDGVDNEQF - TRBV18
ASSPDPLGQREREQY TRBD2 TRBV18
ASSPNGLAGGLQETQY TRBD2 TRBV5-1
SGTRTSQETQY - TRBV20-1
ASSHTGRRGEQY - TRBV14
ASSLRAGALSEQF - TRBV4-1
ASREQSGAGELF - TRBV6-4
SARRTSGNYEQY TRBD2 TRBV20-1
ASSLDFGPTDTQY - TRBV11-3
ASKAGGPYNEQF TRBD2 TRBV27
AASDLGNKETQY - TRBV24-1
SARKTERGGSGDEQF TRBD2 TRBV20-1
SATRGNPRTGDTDGYT TRBD1 TRBV20-1
ASSDRPSPDTQY - TRBV9
ASSFGLAGHEQY TRBD2 TRBV12-3/TRBV12-4
ASSLLIGTYNEQF - TRBV7-9
ATADRINQPQH - TRBV6-2/TRBV6-3
ASTPRDRGPDTQY TRBD1 TRBV10-3
ASTGGSAGETQY - TRBV6-5
ASSSRGLGNEKLF - TRBV7-2
STTKTIGSEQY - TRBV20-1
SASTRGGMYQETQY TRBD2 TRBV20-1
ASSSQEFQPQH - TRBV6-2/TRBV6-3
SARDRAVQGFYSEQF TRBD1 TRBV20-1
ARTLGGVSYNEQF TRBD2 TRBV11-3
ASNWAEAF - TRBV12-3/TRBV12-4
ASSPGLAIDEQF TRBD2 TRBV7-9
SASFSTSGATNTGELF TRBD2 TRBV20-1
ASSFDYSYNEQF - TRBV7-9
APGALETDTQY - TRBV21-1
SARGPLLETQY - TRBV20-1
ASSLSAARHLAYEQY - TRBV5-1
SAALAGTYNEQF TRBD2 TRBV20-1
ASSQEVGSGQADTQY - TRBV4-2
SAREAGDTQY - TRBV20-1
ASSFGDRGGYT TRBD1 TRBV6-6
ASSQGNRGTQY - TRBV4-3
ASRRRDSLSYEQY TRBD1 TRBV27
ASSLSSQGSYGYT - TRBV13
ASSEVGETRY - TRBV25-1
ASRRNRTNTLH - TRBV21-1
ASSPKPGTGAYEQY TRBD1 TRBV7-2
ASSLFLAGGINEQF TRBD2 TRBV12-3/TRBV12-4
ASSPHQVGGNTEAF - TRBV28
ASRPLVEGVYGYT - TRBV6-5
ASSLLPPGVTDTQY - TRBV5-5
ASTALVRDNEQF - TRBV11-1